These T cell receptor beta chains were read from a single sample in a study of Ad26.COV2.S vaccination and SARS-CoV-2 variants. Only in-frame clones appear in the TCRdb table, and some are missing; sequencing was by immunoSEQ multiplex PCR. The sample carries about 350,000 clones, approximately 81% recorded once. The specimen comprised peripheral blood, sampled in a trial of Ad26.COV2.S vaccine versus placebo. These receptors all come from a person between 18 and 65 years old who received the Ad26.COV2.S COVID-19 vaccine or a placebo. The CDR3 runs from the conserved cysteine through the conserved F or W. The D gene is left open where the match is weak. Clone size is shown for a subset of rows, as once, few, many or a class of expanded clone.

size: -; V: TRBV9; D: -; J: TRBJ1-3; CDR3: CASSFGRNSGNTIYF; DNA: TGTGCCAGCAGCTTTGGACGCAACTCTGGAAACACCATATATTTT
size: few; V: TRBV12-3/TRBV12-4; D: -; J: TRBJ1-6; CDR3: CASTRGPPPPLHF; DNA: TGTGCCAGTACCCGGGGGCCGCCACCCCCCCTCCACTTT
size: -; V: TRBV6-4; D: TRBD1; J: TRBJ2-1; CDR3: CASSRDRGLEQFF; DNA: TGTGCCAGCAGTCGAGACAGGGGGCTTGAGCAGTTCTTC
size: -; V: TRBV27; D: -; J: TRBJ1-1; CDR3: CASNSPQGTEAFF; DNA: TGTGCCAGCAATTCCCCCCAGGGCACTGAAGCTTTCTTT
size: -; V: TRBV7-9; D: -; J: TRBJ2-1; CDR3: CASSLGWEQFF; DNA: TGTGCCAGCAGCTTAGGGTGGGAGCAGTTCTTC
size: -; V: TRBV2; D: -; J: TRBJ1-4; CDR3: CASSGPPGGEKLFF; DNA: TGTGCCAGCAGTGGACCGCCTGGGGGGGAAAAACTGTTTTTT
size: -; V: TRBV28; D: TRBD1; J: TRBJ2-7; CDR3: CASSTTDRGDTYEQYF; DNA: TGTGCCAGCAGTACCACCGACAGGGGTGACACCTACGAGCAGTACTTC
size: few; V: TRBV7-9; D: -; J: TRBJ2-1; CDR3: CASSPRGWTYNEQFF; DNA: TGTGCCAGCAGCCCCAGGGGTTGGACCTACAATGAGCAGTTCTTC
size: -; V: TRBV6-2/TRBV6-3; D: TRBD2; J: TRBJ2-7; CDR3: CASSLAGETYEQYF; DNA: TGTGCCAGCAGTCTAGCGGGGGAGACCTACGAGCAGTACTTC
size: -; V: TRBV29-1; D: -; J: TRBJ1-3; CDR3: CSAMGPRISGNTIYF; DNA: TGCAGCGCTATGGGACCGAGGATCTCTGGAAACACCATATATTTT
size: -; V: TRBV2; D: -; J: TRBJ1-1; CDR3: CASSEAGAEAFF; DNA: TGTGCCAGCAGTGAGGCTGGAGCAGAAGCTTTCTTT
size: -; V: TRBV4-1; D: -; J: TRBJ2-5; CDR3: CASSQRVGETQYF; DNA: TGCGCCAGCAGCCAGCGGGTTGGTGAGACCCAGTACTTC
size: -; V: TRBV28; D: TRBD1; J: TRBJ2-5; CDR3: CASSSGQGAVETQYF; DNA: TGTGCCAGCAGTTCTGGACAGGGGGCTGTAGAGACCCAGTACTTC
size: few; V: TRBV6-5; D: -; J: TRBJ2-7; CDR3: CASSRTVSSYEQYF; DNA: TGTGCCAGCAGTCGGACAGTGAGCTCCTACGAGCAGTACTTC
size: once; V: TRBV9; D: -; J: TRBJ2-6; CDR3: CASSVSLRGAGANVLTF; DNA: TGTGCCAGCAGCGTAAGCCTCAGGGGGGCTGGGGCCAACGTCCTGACTTTC
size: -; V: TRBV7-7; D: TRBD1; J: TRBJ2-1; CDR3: CASSLSVEGAYNEQFF; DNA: TGTGCTAGCAGCTTAAGCGTTGAGGGGGCTTACAATGAGCAGTTCTTC
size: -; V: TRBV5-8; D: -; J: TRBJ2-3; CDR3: CASSSRLTDTQYF; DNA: TGTGCCAGCAGCTCTCGTCTTACAGATACGCAGTATTTT
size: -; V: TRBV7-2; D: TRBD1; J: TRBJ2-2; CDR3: CASSLDRVPGELFF; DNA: TGTGCCAGCAGCTTGGACAGGGTACCCGGGGAGCTGTTTTTT
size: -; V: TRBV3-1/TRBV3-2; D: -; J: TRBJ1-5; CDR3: CASSRGERSNQPQHF; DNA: TGTGCCAGCAGCAGAGGGGAGAGGAGCAATCAGCCCCAGCATTTT
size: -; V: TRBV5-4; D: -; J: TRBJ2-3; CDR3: CASSRGGGPDTQYF; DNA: TGTGCCAGCAGCCGAGGAGGGGGGCCAGATACGCAGTATTTT
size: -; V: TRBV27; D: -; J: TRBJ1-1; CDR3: CASRTQGNTEAFF; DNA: TGTGCCAGCAGAACACAGGGAAACACTGAAGCTTTCTTT
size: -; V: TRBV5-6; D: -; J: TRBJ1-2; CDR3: CASSSLDSRLGYTF; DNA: TGTGCCAGCAGCTCCCTGGACAGCCGTTTGGGCTACACCTTC
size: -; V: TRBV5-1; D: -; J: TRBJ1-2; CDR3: CASSLALTLVHGYTF; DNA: TGCGCCAGCAGCTTGGCACTGACACTCGTACATGGCTACACCTTC
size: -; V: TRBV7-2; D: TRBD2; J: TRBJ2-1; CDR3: CASSLVRSSGGLTYNEQFF; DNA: TGTGCCAGCAGCTTAGTCCGGTCTAGCGGGGGCCTCACGTACAATGAGCAGTTCTTC
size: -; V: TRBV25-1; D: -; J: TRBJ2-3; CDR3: CASSEVPTTDTQYF; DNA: TGTGCCAGCAGTGAAGTCCCGACCACGGATACGCAGTATTTT
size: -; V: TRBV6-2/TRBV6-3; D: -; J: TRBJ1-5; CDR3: CASSYAAVKGNQPQHF; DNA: TGTGCCAGCAGTTACGCGGCGGTAAAAGGCAATCAGCCCCAGCATTTT
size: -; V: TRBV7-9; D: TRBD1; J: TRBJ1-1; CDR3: CASSARTGATEAFF; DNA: TGTGCCAGCAGCGCCCGGACAGGCGCCACTGAAGCTTTCTTT
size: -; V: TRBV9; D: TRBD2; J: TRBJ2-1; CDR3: CASSLIAGGWNEQFF; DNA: TGTGCCAGCTCCTTAATAGCGGGGGGATGGAATGAGCAGTTCTTC
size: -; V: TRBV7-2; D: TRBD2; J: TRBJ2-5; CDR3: CASSLATSGGAVVETQYF; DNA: TGTGCCAGCAGCTTAGCTACTAGCGGGGGGGCCGTGGTAGAGACCCAGTACTTC
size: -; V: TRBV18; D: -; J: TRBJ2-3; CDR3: CASSPPGRTGAQYF; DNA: TGTGCCAGCTCACCACCGGGTCGGACGGGTGCGCAGTATTTT